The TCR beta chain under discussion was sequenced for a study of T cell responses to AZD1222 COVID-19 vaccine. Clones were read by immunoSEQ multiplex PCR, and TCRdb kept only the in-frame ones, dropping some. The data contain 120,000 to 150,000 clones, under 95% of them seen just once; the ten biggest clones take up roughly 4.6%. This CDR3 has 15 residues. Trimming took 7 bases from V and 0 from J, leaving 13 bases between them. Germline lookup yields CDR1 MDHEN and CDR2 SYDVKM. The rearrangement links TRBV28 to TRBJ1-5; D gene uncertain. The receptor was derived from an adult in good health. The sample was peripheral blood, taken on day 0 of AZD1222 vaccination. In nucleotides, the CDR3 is TGTGCCAGCACTCCTTGGGCAGGTAGCAATCAGCCCCAGCATTTT. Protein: CASTPWAGSNQPQHF. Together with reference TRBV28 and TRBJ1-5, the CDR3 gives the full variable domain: DVKVTQSSRYLVKRTGEKVFLECVQDMDHENMFWYRQDPGLGLRLIYFSYDVKMKEKGDIPEGYSVSREKKERFSLILESASTNQTSMYLCASTPWAGSNQPQHFGDGTRLSIL.